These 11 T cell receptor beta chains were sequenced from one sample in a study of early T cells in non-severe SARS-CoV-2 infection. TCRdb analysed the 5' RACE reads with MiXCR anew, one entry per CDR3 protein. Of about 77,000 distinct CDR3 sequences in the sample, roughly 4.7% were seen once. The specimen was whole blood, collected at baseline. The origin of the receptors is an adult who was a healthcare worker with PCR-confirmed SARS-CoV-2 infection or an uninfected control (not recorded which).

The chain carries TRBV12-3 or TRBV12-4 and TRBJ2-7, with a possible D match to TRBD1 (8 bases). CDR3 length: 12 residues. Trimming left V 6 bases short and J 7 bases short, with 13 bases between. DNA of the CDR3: TGTGCCAGCAGAATACAGGGGGGGGAGCAGTACTTC. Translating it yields CASRIQGGEQYF.

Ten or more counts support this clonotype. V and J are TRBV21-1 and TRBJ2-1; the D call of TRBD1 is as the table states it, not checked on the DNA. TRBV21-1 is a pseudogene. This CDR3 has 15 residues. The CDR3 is CASSKAVSLYNEQFF. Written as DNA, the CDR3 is TGTGCCAGCAGCAAGGCTGTCTCTCTCTACAATGAGCAGTTCTTC.

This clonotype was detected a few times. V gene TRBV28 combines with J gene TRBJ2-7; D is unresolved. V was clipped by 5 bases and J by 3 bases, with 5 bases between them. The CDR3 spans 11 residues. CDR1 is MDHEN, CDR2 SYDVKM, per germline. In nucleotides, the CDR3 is TGTGCCAGCAGTGGAATCTACGAGCAGTACTTC. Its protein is CASSGIYEQYF. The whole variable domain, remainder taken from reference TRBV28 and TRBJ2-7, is DVKVTQSSRYLVKRTGEKVFLECVQDMDHENMFWYRQDPGLGLRLIYFSYDVKMKEKGDIPEGYSVSREKKERFSLILESASTNQTSMYLCASSGIYEQYFGPGTRLTVT.

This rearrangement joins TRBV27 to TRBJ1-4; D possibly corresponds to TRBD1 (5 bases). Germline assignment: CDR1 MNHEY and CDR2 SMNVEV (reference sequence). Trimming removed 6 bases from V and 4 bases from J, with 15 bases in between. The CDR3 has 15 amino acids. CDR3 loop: CASSLPVGDNEKLFF. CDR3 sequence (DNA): TGTGCCAGCAGCCTCCCGGTGGGGGATAATGAAAAACTGTTTTTT.

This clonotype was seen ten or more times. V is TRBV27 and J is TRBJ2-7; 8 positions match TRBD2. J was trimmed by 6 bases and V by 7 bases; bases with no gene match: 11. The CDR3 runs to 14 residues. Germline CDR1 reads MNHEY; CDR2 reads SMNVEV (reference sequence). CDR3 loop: CASKPGTSYGEQYF. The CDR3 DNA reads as TGTGCCAGCAAACCCGGGACTAGTTATGGCGAGCAGTACTTC.

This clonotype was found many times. CDR3 amino acids: CASRGPGQSNQPQHF. The CDR3 nucleotides read TGTGCCAGCCGGGGCCCTGGGCAGAGCAATCAGCCCCAGCATTTT. This chain connects TRBV12-3 or TRBV12-4 to TRBJ1-5; D might be TRBD1 (5 bases). This CDR3 comprises 15 residues. Trimming took 8 bases from V and 1 from J, leaving 15 bases between them.

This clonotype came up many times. The CDR3 here is CASSLSGSGTDTQYF. For the CDR3, the DNA is TGTGCCAGCAGTCTATCCGGGAGCGGCACAGATACGCAGTATTTT. The rearrangement joins TRBV11-2 to TRBJ2-3; tentative D call: TRBD2 (6 bases). V was clipped by 6 bases and J by 1 base, with 14 bases between them. Germline CDR1 SGHAT, CDR2 FQNNGV. The CDR3 spans 15 residues.

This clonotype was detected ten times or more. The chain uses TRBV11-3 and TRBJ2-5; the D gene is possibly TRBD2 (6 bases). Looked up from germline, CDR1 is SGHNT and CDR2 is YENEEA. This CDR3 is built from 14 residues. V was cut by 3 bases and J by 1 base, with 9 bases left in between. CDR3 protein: CASSFGGSQETQYF. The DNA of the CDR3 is TGTGCCAGCAGCTTCGGGGGTAGCCAAGAGACCCAGTACTTC.

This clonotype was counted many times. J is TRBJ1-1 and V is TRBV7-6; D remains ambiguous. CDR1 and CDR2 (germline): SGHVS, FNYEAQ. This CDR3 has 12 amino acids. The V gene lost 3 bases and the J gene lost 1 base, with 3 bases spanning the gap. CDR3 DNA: TGTGCCAGCAGCTTTCCGAACACTGAAGCTTTCTTT. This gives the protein CASSFPNTEAFF.

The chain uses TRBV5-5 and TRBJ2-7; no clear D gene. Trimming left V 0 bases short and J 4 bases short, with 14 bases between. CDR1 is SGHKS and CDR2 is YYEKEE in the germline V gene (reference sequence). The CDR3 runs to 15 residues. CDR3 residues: CASSLGVSVGYEQYF. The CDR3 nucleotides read TGTGCCAGCAGCTTGGGGGTCAGCGTAGGTTACGAGCAGTACTTC.

Here the CDR3 reads CASSFGTGGRYGYTF. The CDR3 DNA reads as TGTGCCAGCAGTTTCGGGACAGGGGGCCGGTATGGCTACACCTTC. This rearrangement joins TRBV12-3 or TRBV12-4 to TRBJ1-2; 12 bases map to TRBD1. This CDR3 comprises 15 residues. V shed 3 bases, J shed 5 bases, and the junction held 4 bases outside the gene matches.